The 7 T cell receptor beta chains reported below all come from one sample, sequenced in a study of shared clonotypes between healthy human individuals (dated by TCRdb to about 2020). Libraries came from the immunoSEQ multiplex PCR assay. TCRdb retrieved this table from immuneACCESS and kept in-frame rearrangements only. Not all clones are present; in checked studies, unresolved V genes account for under half, and no reason is known for the remainder. This sample lists fewer than 600,000 clones; roughly 80% were detected once. The ten top clones hold around 11% of the sample. Sequencing input: PBMCs. All receptors come from a woman aged 40 to 50 in good health. Some clones in this sample may be carry-over from other donors' samples.

The chain has TRBV11-2 and TRBJ2-7; possible D gene TRBD2, 5 bases. CDR1 and CDR2 (germline): SGHAT, FQNNGV. This CDR3 has 16 amino acids. V lost 5 bases to trimming and J lost 3 bases, with 20 bases between them. The CDR3 loop reads CASSAPWETLYYEQYF. The CDR3 DNA is TGTGCCAGCAGCGCACCCTGGGAGACTCTCTACTACGAGCAGTACTTC. Looking up the rest from reference TRBV11-2 and TRBJ2-7 gives the full variable domain: EAGVAQSPRYKIIEKRQSVAFWCNPISGHATLYWYQQILGQGPKLLIQFQNNGVVDDSQLPKDRFSAERLKGVDSTLKIQPAKLEDSAVYLCASSAPWETLYYEQYFGPGTRLTVT.

This clone has a single count. V and J are TRBV7-2 and TRBJ2-1; TRBD2 matches 8 bases. This CDR3 is 11 amino acids long. CDR1 SGHTA and CDR2 FQGNSA come from the germline V gene. J lost 14 bases, V lost 5 bases, and 5 bases had no gene match. The CDR3 reads CASSAGLGKFF. In nucleotides, the CDR3 is TGTGCCAGCAGCGCGGGACTAGGTAAGTTCTTC.

The rearrangement joins TRBV4-2 to TRBJ2-2; D is unclear. This CDR3 region has 17 residues. With 0 bases removed from V and 4 bases from J, the gap between germline ends came to 15 bases. Germline V gene data show CDR1 as LGHNA and CDR2 as YNFKEQ. This CDR3 reads CASSQDGSHPTTGELFF. The DNA of the CDR3 is TGTGCCAGCAGCCAAGATGGTTCGCACCCAACCACCGGGGAGCTGTTTTTT.

V gene TRBV5-1 combines with J gene TRBJ2-3; 10 bases match TRBD1. V lost 0 bases to trimming and J lost 5 bases; unmatched junction nucleotides: 6. Germline loops: CDR1 SGHRS, CDR2 YFSETQ. The CDR3 sequence is 16 residues long. The CDR3 loop is CASSLEGDRGIDTQYF. The CDR3 DNA reads as TGCGCCAGCAGCTTGGAAGGGGACAGGGGAATAGATACGCAGTATTTT.

The chain employs TRBV5-6 and TRBJ2-5; perhaps TRBD1 as D (6 bases). The CDR3 length is 16 residues. V was clipped by 2 bases and J by 3 bases, with 17 bases between them. Germline V gene sequence: CDR1 SGHDT, CDR2 YYEEEE. CDR3 bases: TGTGCCAGCAGCTTATTGACCCTGAGGACAGAAGAGACCCAGTACTTC. It codes for CASSLLTLRTEETQYF.

The chain joins TRBV6-6 to TRBJ2-3, with 7 nucleotides matching TRBD2. The CDR3 extends over 14 amino acids. Trimming at V came to 2 bases and at J to 5 bases, leaving 4 bases not matched to a gene. Per germline, CDR1 MNHNY and CDR2 SVGAGI (reference sequence). Here the CDR3 DNA reads TGTGCCAGCAGTTACCGGGAGGAGGGAGATACGCAGTATTTT. Its protein is CASSYREEGDTQYF.

On this clone itself: At one of its ends the junction is not consistent with the germline gene, which may arise from a read error. CDR3 sequence: CASSSGLYSTGTQYF. The DNA for the CDR3 is TGTGCCAGCAGCTCGGGACTCTATAGCACAGGTACGCAGTATTTT. The chain is built from TRBV7-6 and TRBJ2-3; D is possibly TRBD2 (6 bases). CDR1 is SGHVS, CDR2 FNYEAQ, per germline. This CDR3 has 15 amino acids.